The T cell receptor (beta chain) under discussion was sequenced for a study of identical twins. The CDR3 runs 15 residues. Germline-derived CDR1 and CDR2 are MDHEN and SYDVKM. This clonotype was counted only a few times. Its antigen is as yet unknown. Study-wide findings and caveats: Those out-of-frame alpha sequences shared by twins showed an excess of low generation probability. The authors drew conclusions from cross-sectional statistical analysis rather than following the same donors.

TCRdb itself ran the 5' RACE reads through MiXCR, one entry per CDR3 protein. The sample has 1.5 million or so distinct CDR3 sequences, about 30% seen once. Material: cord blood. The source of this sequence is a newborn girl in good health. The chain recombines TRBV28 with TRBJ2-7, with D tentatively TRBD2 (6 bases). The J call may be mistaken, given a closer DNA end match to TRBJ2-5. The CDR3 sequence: CASRTRPLARETQYF. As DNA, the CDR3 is TGTGCCAGCAGGACCCGTCCTCTAGCGCGAGAGACCCAGTACTTC.